Sequencing of this TCR beta chain was carried out in a study of blood T cell repertoires in COVID-19. Turning to the study itself: Samples representing acute and convalescent COVID-19 were sourced from the United States, Italy and Spain. From T cells, B-cell-depleted T cells, or PBMCs came the material, which was cDNA or gDNA.

Produced via immunoSEQ multiplex PCR; TCRdb's table is partial and in-frame only. This sample has about 82,000 clones, with more than 85% found just once. Participants reported their clinical history, and cohort assignment relied on those reports. Germline CDR1 reads SGHTA; CDR2 reads FQGNSA. The V segment lost 3 bases and the J segment 5 bases; nucleotides outside the gene matches: 2. This CDR3 comprises 13 residues. Material: PBMCs or T cells enriched from blood (not recorded which). The clonotype was recovered from a woman aged 45-65 years with acute COVID-19. The rearrangement links TRBV7-2 to TRBJ2-7, with TRBD1 identical over 9 bases. The CDR3 protein is CASSFGTGNEQYF. Here the CDR3 DNA reads TGTGCCAGCAGCTTCGGGACAGGGAACGAGCAGTACTTC.